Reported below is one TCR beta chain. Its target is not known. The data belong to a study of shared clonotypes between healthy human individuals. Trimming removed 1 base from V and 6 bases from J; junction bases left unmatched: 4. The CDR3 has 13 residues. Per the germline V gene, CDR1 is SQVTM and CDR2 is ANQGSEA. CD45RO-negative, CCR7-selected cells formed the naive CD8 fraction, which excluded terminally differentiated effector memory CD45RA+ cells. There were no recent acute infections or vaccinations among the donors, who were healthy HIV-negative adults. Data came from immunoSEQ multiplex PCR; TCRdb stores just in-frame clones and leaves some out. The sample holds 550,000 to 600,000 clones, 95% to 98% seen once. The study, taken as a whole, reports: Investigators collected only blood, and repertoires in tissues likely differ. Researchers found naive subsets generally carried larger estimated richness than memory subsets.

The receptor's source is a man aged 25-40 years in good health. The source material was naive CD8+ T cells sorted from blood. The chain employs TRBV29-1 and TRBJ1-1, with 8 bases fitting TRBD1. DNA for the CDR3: TGCAGCGTTGAAGTTGCAGGGGGCCCTGAAGCTTTCTTT. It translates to CSVEVAGGPEAFF.